Shown below are 28 T cell receptor beta chains from a single sample sequenced in a study of T cell responses to AZD1222 COVID-19 vaccine. TCRdb's copy holds only in-frame clones and misses some; the assay was immunoSEQ multiplex PCR. The sample comprises roughly 100,000 clones, 70% to 90% of which are singletons, and around 2.3% rests with the top ten. This specimen was peripheral blood, taken 28 days after the second AZD1222 dose. Receptors originate from an adult who received the AZD1222 COVID-19 vaccine.

This chain connects TRBV27 to TRBJ2-5; D might be TRBD1 (5 bases). Germline V gives CDR1 MNHEY, CDR2 SMNVEV (reference sequence). The length of the CDR3 is 15 residues. V lost 5 bases and J 4 bases, leaving 17 bases between the germline ends. The CDR3 sequence: CASSTPTDPLETQYF. CDR3 DNA sequence: TGTGCCAGCAGTACCCCGACAGACCCCTTAGAGACCCAGTACTTC.

The sample holds one count of this clone. The V and J genes are TRBV19 and TRBJ2-7; a weak D match, TRBD2 (6 bases). Trimming shortened V by 4 bases and J by 7 bases, and 20 bases separated the two germline ends. Germline CDR1 LNHDA, CDR2 SQIVND (reference sequence). The CDR3 has 15 amino acids. DNA for the CDR3: TGTGCCAGTAGTACCCGGGACTTTTTTCCACCGGAGCAGTACTTC. It encodes CASSTRDFFPPEQYF.

This rearrangement joins TRBV5-1 to TRBJ2-1; the match to TRBD1 covers 7 bases. The CDR3 loop spans 15 amino acids. V dropped 3 bases and J dropped 5; count of bases not matched to a gene: 8. Per germline, CDR1 SGHRS and CDR2 YFSETQ. CDR3 amino acids: CASSSRDRLNNEQFF. The CDR3 bases are TGCGCCAGCAGCTCCCGGGACAGACTTAACAATGAGCAGTTCTTC. The full variable domain, in which reference TRBV5-1 and TRBJ2-1 provide the parts outside the CDR3, is KAGVTQTPRYLIKTRGQQVTLSCSPISGHRSVSWYQQTPGQGLQFLFEYFSETQRNKGNFPGRFSGRQFSNSRSEMNVSTLELGDSALYLCASSSRDRLNNEQFFGPGTRLTVL.

J is TRBJ1-2 and V is TRBV28, with D perhaps TRBD1 (5 bases). CDR1 is MDHEN, CDR2 SYDVKM, per germline. This CDR3 region has 16 residues. Deletions cut 4 bases from V and 5 bases from J, with 20 bases between. CDR3 in DNA: TGTGCCAGCAGTTCGCGGGACGCAAGGGGCCGATATGGCTACACCTTC. This encodes CASSSRDARGRYGYTF.

The genes are TRBV7-8 and TRBJ2-1, with 7 bases identical to TRBD2. The V segment lost 7 bases and the J segment 4 bases; nucleotides outside the gene matches: 7. The CDR3 runs to 14 residues. In germline, CDR1 is SGHVS, CDR2 FQNEAQ. CDR3 sequence (DNA): TGTGCCAGCAAGCTCGCCGGGGGGTACAATGAGCAGTTCTTC. This codes for CASKLAGGYNEQFF.

The chain couples TRBV7-2 to TRBJ2-7; the D is unclear. The CDR3 sequence is 17 residues long. CDR1 SGHTA and CDR2 FQGNSA come from the germline V gene. Trimming cost V 3 bases and J 3 bases, with 21 bases left between them. For the CDR3, the DNA is TGTGCCAGCAGCTTCCATGATCTTGGACGAAGAAACTACGAGCAGTACTTC. It translates to CASSFHDLGRRNYEQYF.

The chain recombines TRBV6-5 with TRBJ2-1, with TRBD2 matching over 7 bases. The J segment lost 7 bases and the V segment lost 7 bases, leaving 13 bases of the junction unmatched. CDR3 length: 15 amino acids. Germline V CDR1 and CDR2: MNHEY, SVGAGI. The CDR3 bases are TGTGCCAGCAACCCAGGCGGGAGCGGCGGAAATGAGCAGTTCTTC. As protein: CASNPGGSGGNEQFF.

The chain links TRBV28 to TRBJ1-2; D is undetermined. Germline V gives CDR1 MDHEN, CDR2 SYDVKM. The CDR3 is 15 residues long. V dropped 5 bases and J dropped 0 bases, with 13 bases sitting between them. The CDR3 nucleotides read TGTGCCAGCAGTCGGATTTCGGGAGCTAACTATGGCTACACCTTC. This gives the protein CASSRISGANYGYTF.

The rearrangement uses TRBV3-1 (or the pseudogene TRBV3-2) and TRBJ1-2; D is undetermined. The CDR3 has 14 amino acids. V was shortened by 0 bases and J by 7 bases, with 12 bases between the two germline ends. The germline CDR1 and CDR2 sequences are LGHDT and YNNKEL (reference sequence). CDR3 amino acids: CASSQDSLAFGYTF. The CDR3 nucleotides read TGTGCCAGCAGCCAAGACTCGTTGGCCTTTGGCTACACCTTC.

The chain joins TRBV24-1 to TRBJ2-3; 12 bases align to TRBD2. Germline loops: CDR1 KGHDR, CDR2 SFDVKD. This CDR3 has 19 amino acids. V lost 3 bases, J lost 5 bases, and 14 bases stayed unmatched. CDR3 bases: TGTGCCACCAGTGATCCGGGTAGGAGACTAGCGGGAGACAGAGATACGCAGTATTTT. It specifies CATSDPGRRLAGDRDTQYF.

CDR3 DNA: TGTGCCAGCAGTCCCTCGGTCGGGGACCTCTATGGCTACACCTTC. Encoded protein: CASSPSVGDLYGYTF. V gene TRBV6-5 combines with J gene TRBJ1-2; a weak D match, TRBD1 (5 bases). CDR3 length: 15 residues. CDR1 and CDR2 from the germline V gene are MNHEY and SVGAGI. Trimming took off 5 bases at V and 4 bases at J, with 17 bases between the two ends.

The CDR3: CASSLVRRSEQYF. CDR3 DNA sequence: TGTGCCAGCAGTTTAGTCAGGCGTAGCGAGCAGTACTTC. The rearrangement joins TRBV28 to TRBJ2-7; no clear D. From germline, CDR1 is MDHEN and CDR2 SYDVKM. The CDR3 contains 13 residues. Deletions cut 2 bases from V and 6 bases from J, with 11 bases between.

The gene calls are TRBV7-2 and TRBJ1-4, with TRBD1 matching over 9 bases. CDR1 and CDR2 (germline): SGHTA, FQGNSA. V lost 3 bases and J lost 7; bases outside the gene matches: 15. This CDR3 is 18 amino acids long. In DNA, the CDR3 is TGTGCCAGCAGCTTGGGACAGGGAGGTGAATCACTACGTGAAAAACTGTTTTTT. Its protein is CASSLGQGGESLREKLFF. The whole variable domain, filled in from reference TRBV7-2 and TRBJ1-4, reads GAGVSQSPSNKVTEKGKDVELRCDPISGHTALYWYRQSLGQGLEFLIYFQGNSAPDKSGLPSDRFSAERTGGSVSTLTIQRTQQEDSAVYLCASSLGQGGESLREKLFFGSGTQLSVL.

The rearrangement uses TRBV6-1 and TRBJ1-3; a weak D match, TRBD1 (6 bases). CDR3 size: 16 residues. Between the trimmed V and J ends, which lost 3 bases and 0 bases, there was a span of 12 bases. Germline CDR1 and CDR2: MNHNS and SASEGT. CDR3 coding DNA: TGTGCCAGCAGTGAGACGACAGGAAGCTCTGGAAACACCATATATTTT. The encoded protein is CASSETTGSSGNTIYF.

The J gene is TRBJ1-1, the V gene TRBV25-1; TRBD1 might be the D (5 bases). V was shortened by 5 bases and J by 4 bases, with 11 bases between the two germline ends. Germline V gene lookup returns CDR1 MGHDK and CDR2 SYGVNS. The CDR3 runs 13 residues. The CDR3 here is CASSMGGSTEAFF. The CDR3 DNA reads TGTGCCAGCAGTATGGGGGGAAGCACTGAAGCTTTCTTT.

V usage is TRBV9 and J usage is TRBJ2-2; TRBD1 might be the D (5 bases). This CDR3 contains 14 residues. Germline CDR1 and CDR2: SGDLS and YYNGEE. Trimming removed 3 bases from V and 2 bases from J, with 8 bases in between. The CDR3 spells CASSADTNTGELFF. The CDR3 DNA sequence: TGTGCCAGCAGCGCGGACACCAACACCGGGGAGCTGTTTTTT.

This clone was observed a single time. The chain uses TRBV2 and TRBJ2-3, with D uncertain. V was pared by 1 base and J by 4 bases, with 6 bases between. Germline loops: CDR1 SNHLY, CDR2 FYNNEI. This CDR3 region has 13 residues. CDR3 sequence: CASSEEWADTQYF. For the CDR3, the DNA is TGTGCCAGCAGTGAAGAATGGGCAGATACGCAGTATTTT.

The genes are TRBV11-2 and TRBJ2-1, with no clear D. Germline loops: CDR1 SGHAT, CDR2 FQNNGV. CDR3 length: 17 amino acids. Trimming stripped 5 bases from V and 0 bases from J, with 17 bases between. CDR3 sequence reads: CASSLLVQAGSYNEQFF. CDR3 nucleotides: TGTGCCAGCAGCCTCCTTGTGCAAGCCGGCTCCTACAATGAGCAGTTCTTC.

This clone was observed once. The chain carries TRBV27 and TRBJ1-2; TRBD1 aligns across 9 bases. The CDR3 is 16 amino acids. The V gene's germline CDR1 is MNHEY and CDR2 SMNVEV (reference sequence). J gave up 8 bases and V 1 base, and 11 bases lay outside the gene matches. CDR3 DNA sequence: TGTGCCAGCAGTTTATTGGAGACAGGGGGACGTTCGGGCTACACCTTC. Translation: CASSLLETGGRSGYTF.

This chain links TRBV10-1 with TRBJ2-2, with D maybe TRBD1 (6 bases). V lost 3 bases and J lost 1, with 9 bases in between. Germline V gives CDR1 WNHNN, CDR2 SYGVQD (reference sequence). This CDR3 is 15 amino acids long. This chain's CDR3 is CASSDSGQNTGELFF. The CDR3 DNA sequence: TGCGCCAGCAGTGACTCGGGACAGAACACCGGGGAGCTGTTTTTT.

The chain employs TRBV3-1 (or the pseudogene TRBV3-2) and TRBJ2-7; 8 bases are shared with TRBD1. The V segment lost 4 bases and the J segment 2 bases; nucleotides outside the gene matches: 19. CDR1 LGHDT and CDR2 YNNKEL come from the germline V gene (reference sequence). CDR3 size: 19 residues. CDR3 in DNA: TGTGCCAGCAGCCTTCGAGGAATATTACCGGGACAGGCCGCCTACGAGCAGTACTTC. Translated, it gives CASSLRGILPGQAAYEQYF.

This chain joins TRBV27 and TRBJ2-7; the match to TRBD2 covers 15 bases. The CDR3 length is 17 residues. Trimming took 7 bases from V and 4 from J; bases not matched to a gene: 11. Germline V CDR1 and CDR2: MNHEY, SMNVEV (reference sequence). CDR3 sequence (DNA): TGTGCCAGCACCTTCCGGGGACTAGCGGGAGGTCGGTACGAGCAGTACTTC. This codes for CASTFRGLAGGRYEQYF.

The J gene is TRBJ1-1, the V gene TRBV18; 11 nucleotides align to TRBD1. Germline lookup yields CDR1 KGHSH and CDR2 LQKENI. V lost 3 bases to trimming and J lost 0 bases; unmatched junction nucleotides: 9. The CDR3 spans 18 residues. The CDR3 reads CASSPSGTGGIVNTEAFF. The CDR3 DNA reads as TGTGCCAGCTCACCTTCCGGGACAGGGGGAATAGTGAACACTGAAGCTTTCTTT. The complete variable domain, with remaining parts taken from reference TRBV18 and TRBJ1-1, reads NAGVMQNPRHLVRRRGQEARLRCSPMKGHSHVYWYRQLPEEGLKFMVYLQKENIIDESGMPKERFSAEFPKEGPSILRIQQVVRGDSAAYFCASSPSGTGGIVNTEAFFGQGTRLTVV.

The chain couples TRBV19 to TRBJ1-5; 7 bases match TRBD1. V shed 5 bases, J shed 7 bases, and the junction held 5 bases outside the gene matches. The germline CDR1 and CDR2 sequences are LNHDA and SQIVND (reference sequence). This CDR3 spans 13 amino acids. CDR3 sequence: CASSWDRLQPQHF. The CDR3 bases are TGTGCCAGTAGTTGGGACAGATTACAGCCCCAGCATTTT.

The chain couples TRBV27 to TRBJ2-1, with TRBD2 as a possible D gene (6 bases). Germline CDR1 MNHEY, CDR2 SMNVEV (reference sequence). There are 19 residues in the CDR3. The V end was cut by 3 bases, the J end by 1 base, with 22 bases between. The CDR3 DNA is TGTGCCAGCAGTTTCGGGTATCCGGCGGGATTCGTTTCCTACAATGAGCAGTTCTTC. It yields the protein CASSFGYPAGFVSYNEQFF.

J is TRBJ1-1 and V is TRBV11-2, with D perhaps matching TRBD1 (5 bases). Germline CDR1 and CDR2: SGHAT and FQNNGV. CDR3 length equals 13 residues. Trimming pared 1 base from V and 5 bases from J, leaving 8 bases between. The CDR3 protein is CASSLGTGTEAFF. The CDR3 DNA reads TGTGCCAGCAGCTTAGGTACAGGAACTGAAGCTTTCTTT.

The V gene is TRBV11-3, the J gene TRBJ2-2; 10 bases map to TRBD2. Germline CDR1 reads SGHNT; CDR2 reads YENEEA. The V segment lost 2 bases and the J segment 7 bases; nucleotides outside the gene matches: 7. The CDR3 runs to 16 residues. CDR3: CASSLFSGRANGELFF. In DNA, the CDR3 is TGTGCCAGCAGCTTATTCAGCGGGAGGGCCAACGGGGAGCTGTTTTTT.

This chain joins TRBV7-9 and TRBJ1-1, with TRBD1 as a possible D gene (5 bases). The CDR3 length is 14 residues. V was trimmed by 2 bases and J by 8 bases, leaving 15 bases between them. CDR1 SEHNR and CDR2 FQNEAQ come from the germline V gene (reference sequence). For the CDR3, the DNA is TGTGCCAGCAGCTTATCAGGGATTAGCCCCGAAGCTTTCTTT. Protein sequence: CASSLSGISPEAFF.